What follows is one T cell receptor beta chain and its context. The clone's antigen remains unknown. Base-call qualities are not available, and no considerably larger clone is one nucleotide away. From the cysteine up to the phenylalanine, the CDR3 has a length of 14 residues. The sequence is cut down to CDR3 DNA, 42 bases in frame from base 1. According to the germline V gene, CDR1 reads MDHEN and CDR2 reads SYDVKM. After removal of 5 bases from V and 2 bases from J, the junction retains 6 bases not matched to a gene. This sample is part of a study of human T cells and chemical hapten exposure listed by TCRdb under 2021. Regarding the complete study: For sensitization, 2% DPC in acetone was applied to a roughly 2 cm by roughly 2 cm area of upper inner arm skin. Throughout the study period of 20 to 25 weeks, patients also received therapeutic DPC doses to the scalp every week. The libraries were sequenced as a pool, and the TCR yield per sample differed mostly because of small variations in library volumes within the pool. Peripheral blood TCR repertoire changes were tracked in vivo in alopecia patients during primary and secondary sensitization to the hapten diphenylcyclopropenone (DPC). Under 30 alopecia patients gave blood for TCR sequencing at one to four time points (pre-sensitization, 2, 6 and 24 weeks). The mostly female patient cohort included alopecia areata with under or over 50% scalp involvement, alopecia totalis and alopecia universalis. Patch tests used Finn chambers with 0.01% DPC on the upper back, scored after 6 days by International Contact Dermatitis Research Group standards. Blood samples were taken from patients before sensitization (week 0) and then at 2, 6 and about 24 weeks after DPC sensitization. Study-wide conclusions, independent of this receptor: Because every patient had alopecia, a presumed autoimmune disease, the patients' immune response might differ from that of healthy individuals. Significantly more large CDR3 similarity clusters were formed by expanded TCRs than by pre-sensitization or healthy control sets, consistent with antigen-driven responses. A positive correlation was found between the number of PT1 expanded TCRs and patch test score, with significance reached at thresholds 8, 16 and 32 but not 4. The number of TCRs above 1 in 1000 frequency did not change with DPC sensitization; there was no evidence of global repertoire structure alterations. Repeated subsampling changed both the strength of the expansion versus patch-test correlation and the threshold at which that correlation became significant.

The library came from RACE. The instrument was a NextSeq 500. Library preparation attached unique molecular identifiers to individual cDNA molecules for quantitative, reproducible TCR counting. Each blood RNA sample was used to sequence both TCR alpha and TCR beta chains. The authors processed their data as follows. The median number of TCRs per sample was some 100,000, ranging from about 23,224 to 690,600. The Decombinator software suite was used to annotate the V, J and CDR3 of the TCR reads. For the PS versus PT1 abundance plots, all samples were subsampled to the same number of TCRs (28,000). Expanded TCRs were defined as absent before sensitization and observed at least eight times at the 2-week time point. TCRdb reworked the public reads: Q25 trimming with fastp, MiXCR clone assembly, productive beta chains retained. Identical CDR3 protein sequences are pooled into one entry, listed with their most common genes and DNA. The V and J calls come from TCRdb's annotation, not from the publication. The sample table holds approximately 320,000 distinct CDR3 sequences, of which around 5% were seen once. Over 6.5% of the sample goes to the ten largest clones.

What the time point label conveys for this sample: pre-sensitization, week 0. The treatment or condition tag for this specimen amounts to: therapeutic diphenylcyclopropenone sensitization with weekly scalp DPC. At every patch-test visit, the blood draw took place before the patch test was put on. Patients were considered eligible if aged 18 to 70, diagnosed with alopecia and deemed suitable for DPC therapy, and patients were excluded if pregnant. Total RNA was extracted from unfractionated whole blood that had been collected in Tempus Blood RNA tubes. The material sequenced was whole blood, taken in connection with sensitization to the hapten diphenylcyclopropenone (DPC). This TCR derives from a woman aged 18-29 years with alopecia areata. Some clones in this sample may be carry-over from other donors' samples. The chain uses TRBV28 and TRBJ2-7; 7 middle bases align to TRBD1. DNA sequence: TGTGCCAGCAGTCCAGGGACAGAAACCTACGAGCAGTACTTC. This encodes CASSPGTETYEQYF.